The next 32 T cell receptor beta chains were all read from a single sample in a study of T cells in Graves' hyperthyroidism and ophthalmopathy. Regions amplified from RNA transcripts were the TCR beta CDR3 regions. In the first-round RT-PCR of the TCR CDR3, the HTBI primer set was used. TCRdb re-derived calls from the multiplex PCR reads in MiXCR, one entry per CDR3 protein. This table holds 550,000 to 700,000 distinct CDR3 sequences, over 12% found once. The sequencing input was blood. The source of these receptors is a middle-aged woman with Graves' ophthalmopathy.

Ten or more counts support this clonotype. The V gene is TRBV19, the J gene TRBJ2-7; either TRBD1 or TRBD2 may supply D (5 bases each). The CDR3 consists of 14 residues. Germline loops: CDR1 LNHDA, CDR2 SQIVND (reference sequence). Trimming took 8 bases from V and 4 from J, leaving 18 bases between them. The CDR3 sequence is CASSTGTTTYEQYF. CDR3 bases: TGTGCCAGTTCGACCGGGACCACGACTTACGAGCAGTACTTC.

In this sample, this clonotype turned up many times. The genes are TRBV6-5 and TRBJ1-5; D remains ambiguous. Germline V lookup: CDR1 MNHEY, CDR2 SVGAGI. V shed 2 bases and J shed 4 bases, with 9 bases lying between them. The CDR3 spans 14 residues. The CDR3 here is CASSYPQSNQPQHF. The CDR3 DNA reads TGTGCCAGCAGTTACCCGCAGTCGAATCAGCCCCAGCATTTT.

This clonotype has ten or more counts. The CDR3: CATSDQDTEAFF. Here the CDR3 DNA reads TGTGCCACCAGTGATCAGGACACTGAAGCTTTCTTT. This chain links TRBV24-1 with TRBJ1-1; D is undetermined. Germline loops: CDR1 KGHDR, CDR2 SFDVKD. The CDR3 has 12 amino acids. Trimming removed 3 bases from V and 3 bases from J, with 4 bases in between.

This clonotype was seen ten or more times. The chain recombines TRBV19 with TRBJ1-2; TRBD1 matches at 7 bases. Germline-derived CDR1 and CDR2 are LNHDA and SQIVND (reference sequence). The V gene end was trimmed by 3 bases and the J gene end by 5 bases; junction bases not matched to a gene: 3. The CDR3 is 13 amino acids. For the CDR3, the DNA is TGTGCCAGTAGTATCCAGGGGGGGTATGGCTACACCTTC. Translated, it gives CASSIQGGYGYTF.

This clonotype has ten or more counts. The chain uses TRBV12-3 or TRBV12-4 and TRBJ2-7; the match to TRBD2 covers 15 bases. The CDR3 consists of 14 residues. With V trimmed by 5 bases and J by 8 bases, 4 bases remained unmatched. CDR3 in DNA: TGTGCCAGCAGTCCGGGACTAGCGGGAGGTCAGCAGTACTTC. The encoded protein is CASSPGLAGGQQYF.

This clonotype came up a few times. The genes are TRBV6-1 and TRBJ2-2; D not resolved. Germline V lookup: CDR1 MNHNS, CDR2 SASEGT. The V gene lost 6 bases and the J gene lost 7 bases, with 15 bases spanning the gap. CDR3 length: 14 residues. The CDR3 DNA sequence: TGTGCCAGCAGAATCGCCGGAATGGGCGGGGAGCTGTTTTTT. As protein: CASRIAGMGGELFF.

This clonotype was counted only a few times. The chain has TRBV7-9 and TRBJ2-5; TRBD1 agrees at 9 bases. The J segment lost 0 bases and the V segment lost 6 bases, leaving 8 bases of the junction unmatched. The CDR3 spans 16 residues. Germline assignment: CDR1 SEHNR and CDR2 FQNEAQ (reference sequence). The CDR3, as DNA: TGTGCCAGCAGGAAACAGGGGGCGACGAACCAAGAGACCCAGTACTTC. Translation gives CASRKQGATNQETQYF.

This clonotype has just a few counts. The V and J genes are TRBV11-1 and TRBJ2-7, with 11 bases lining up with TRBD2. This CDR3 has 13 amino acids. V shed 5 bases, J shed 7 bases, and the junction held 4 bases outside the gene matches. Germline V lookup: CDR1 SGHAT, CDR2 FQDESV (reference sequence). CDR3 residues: CASSTRTSGEQYF. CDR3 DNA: TGTGCCAGCAGCACGAGGACTAGCGGGGAGCAGTACTTC. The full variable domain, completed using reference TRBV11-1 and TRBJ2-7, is EAEVAQSPRYKITEKSQAVAFWCDPISGHATLYWYRQILGQGPELLVQFQDESVVDDSQLPKDRFSAERLKGVDSTLKIQPAELGDSAMYLCASSTRTSGEQYFGPGTRLTVT.

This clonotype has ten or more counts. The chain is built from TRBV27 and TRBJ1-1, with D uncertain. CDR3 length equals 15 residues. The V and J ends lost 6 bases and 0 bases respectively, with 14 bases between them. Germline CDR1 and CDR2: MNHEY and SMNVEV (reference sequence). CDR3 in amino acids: CASRQNELMNTEAFF. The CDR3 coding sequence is TGTGCCAGCAGGCAGAACGAGCTCATGAACACTGAAGCTTTCTTT.

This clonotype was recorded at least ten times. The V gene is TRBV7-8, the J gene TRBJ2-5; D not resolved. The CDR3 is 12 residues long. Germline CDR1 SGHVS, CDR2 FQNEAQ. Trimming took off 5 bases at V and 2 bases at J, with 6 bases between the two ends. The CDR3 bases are TGTGCCAGCAGCCAAATTCAAGAGACCCAGTACTTC. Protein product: CASSQIQETQYF.

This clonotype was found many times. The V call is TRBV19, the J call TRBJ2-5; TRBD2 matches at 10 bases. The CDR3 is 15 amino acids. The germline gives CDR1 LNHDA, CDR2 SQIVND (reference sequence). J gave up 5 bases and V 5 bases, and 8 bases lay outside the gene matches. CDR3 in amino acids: CASSYGTSEIETQYF. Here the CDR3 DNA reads TGTGCCAGTAGTTATGGGACTAGCGAGATCGAGACCCAGTACTTC.

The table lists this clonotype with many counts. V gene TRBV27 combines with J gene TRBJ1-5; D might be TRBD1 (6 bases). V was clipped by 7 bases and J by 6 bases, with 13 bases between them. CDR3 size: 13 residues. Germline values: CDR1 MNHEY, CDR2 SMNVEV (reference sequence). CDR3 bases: TGTGCCAGCATGAACAGGGTCGGTCAGCCCCAGCATTTT. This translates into CASMNRVGQPQHF.

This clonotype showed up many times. The CDR3 sequence is CATSTDRAGETQYF. In nucleotides, the CDR3 is TGTGCCACCAGCACGGACAGGGCGGGAGAGACCCAGTACTTC. This chain connects TRBV15 to TRBJ2-5, with TRBD1 matching over 8 bases. The CDR3 length is 14 residues. J gave up 4 bases and V 4 bases, and 5 bases lay outside the gene matches. Germline-derived CDR1 and CDR2 are LNHNV and YYDKDF (reference sequence). The full variable domain, in which reference TRBV15 and TRBJ2-5 provide the parts outside the CDR3, is DAMVIQNPRYQVTQFGKPVTLSCSQTLNHNVMYWYQQKSSQAPKLLFHYYDKDFNNEADTPDNFQSRRPNTSFCFLDIRSPGLGDTAMYLCATSTDRAGETQYFGPGTRLLVL.

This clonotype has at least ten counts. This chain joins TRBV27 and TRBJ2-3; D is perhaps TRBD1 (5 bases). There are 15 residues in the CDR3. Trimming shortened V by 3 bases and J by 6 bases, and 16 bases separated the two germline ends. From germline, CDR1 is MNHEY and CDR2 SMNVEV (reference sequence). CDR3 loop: CASSFLAGLGDTQYF. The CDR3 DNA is TGTGCCAGCAGTTTTTTAGCAGGGTTGGGTGATACGCAGTATTTT.

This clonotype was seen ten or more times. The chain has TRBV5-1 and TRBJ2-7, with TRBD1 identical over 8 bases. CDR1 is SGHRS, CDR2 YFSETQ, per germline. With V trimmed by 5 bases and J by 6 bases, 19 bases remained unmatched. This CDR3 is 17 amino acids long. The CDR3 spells CASSPALGQGGQFEQYF. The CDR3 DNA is TGCGCCAGCAGTCCCGCCCTAGGACAGGGAGGCCAATTCGAGCAGTACTTC.

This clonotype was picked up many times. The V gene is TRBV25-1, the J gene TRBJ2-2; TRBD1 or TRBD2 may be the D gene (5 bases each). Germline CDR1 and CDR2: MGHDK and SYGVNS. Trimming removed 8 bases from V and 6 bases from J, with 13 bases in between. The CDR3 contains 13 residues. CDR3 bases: TGTGCCAGCTCTCGGGACCCGCCCGGGGAGCTGTTTTTT. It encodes CASSRDPPGELFF.

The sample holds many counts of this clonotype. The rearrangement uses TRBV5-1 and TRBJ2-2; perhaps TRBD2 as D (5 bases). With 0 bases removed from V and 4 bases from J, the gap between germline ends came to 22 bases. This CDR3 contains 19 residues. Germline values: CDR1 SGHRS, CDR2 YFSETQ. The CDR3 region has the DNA TGCGCCAGCAGCTTGGAACCGAGCGGTCCGGTGATGGGCACCGGGGAGCTGTTTTTT. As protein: CASSLEPSGPVMGTGELFF.

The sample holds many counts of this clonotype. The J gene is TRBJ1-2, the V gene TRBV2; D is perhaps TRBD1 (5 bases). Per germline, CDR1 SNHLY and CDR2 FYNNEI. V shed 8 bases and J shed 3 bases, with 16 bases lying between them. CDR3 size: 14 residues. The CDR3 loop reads CASRREGYDYGYTF. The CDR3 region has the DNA TGTGCCAGCCGCCGGGAGGGGTATGACTATGGCTACACCTTC.

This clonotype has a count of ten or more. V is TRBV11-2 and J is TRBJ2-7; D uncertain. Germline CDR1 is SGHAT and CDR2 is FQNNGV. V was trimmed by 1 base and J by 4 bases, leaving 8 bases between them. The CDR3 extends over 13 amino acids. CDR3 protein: CASSLASRYEQYF. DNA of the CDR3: TGTGCCAGCAGCTTAGCGTCCCGGTACGAGCAGTACTTC. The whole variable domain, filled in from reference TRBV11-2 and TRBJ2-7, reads EAGVAQSPRYKIIEKRQSVAFWCNPISGHATLYWYQQILGQGPKLLIQFQNNGVVDDSQLPKDRFSAERLKGVDSTLKIQPAKLEDSAVYLCASSLASRYEQYFGPGTRLTVT.

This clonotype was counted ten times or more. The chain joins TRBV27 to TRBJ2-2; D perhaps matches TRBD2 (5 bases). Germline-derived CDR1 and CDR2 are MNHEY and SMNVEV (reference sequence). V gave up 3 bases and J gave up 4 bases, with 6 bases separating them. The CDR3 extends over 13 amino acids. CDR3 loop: CASSFGVTGELFF. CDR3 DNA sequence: TGTGCCAGCAGTTTCGGGGTCACCGGGGAGCTGTTTTTT.

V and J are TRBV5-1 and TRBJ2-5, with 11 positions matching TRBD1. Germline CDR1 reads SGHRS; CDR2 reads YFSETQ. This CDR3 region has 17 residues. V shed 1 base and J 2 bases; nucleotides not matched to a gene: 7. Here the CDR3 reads CASSLTGQGARQETQYF. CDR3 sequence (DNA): TGCGCCAGCAGCTTGACCGGACAGGGGGCGCGGCAAGAGACCCAGTACTTC.

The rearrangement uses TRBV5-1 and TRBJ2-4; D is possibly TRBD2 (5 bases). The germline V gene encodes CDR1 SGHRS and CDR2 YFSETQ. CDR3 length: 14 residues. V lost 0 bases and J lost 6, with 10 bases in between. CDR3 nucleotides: TGCGCCAGCAGCTTGGAGAGGGTTGGAAACATTCAGTACTTC. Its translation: CASSLERVGNIQYF.

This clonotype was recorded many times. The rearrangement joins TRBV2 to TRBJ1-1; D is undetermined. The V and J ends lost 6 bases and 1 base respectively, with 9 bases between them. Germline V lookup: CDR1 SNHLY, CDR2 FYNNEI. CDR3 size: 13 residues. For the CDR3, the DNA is TGTGCCAGCAGCGGTCAGAGGAACACTGAAGCTTTCTTT. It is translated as CASSGQRNTEAFF.

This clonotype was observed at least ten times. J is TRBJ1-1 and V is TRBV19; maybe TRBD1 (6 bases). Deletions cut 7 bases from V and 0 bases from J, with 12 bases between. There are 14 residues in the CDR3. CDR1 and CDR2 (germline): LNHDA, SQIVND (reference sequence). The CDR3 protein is CASTYGQMNTEAFF. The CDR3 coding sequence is TGTGCCAGTACTTACGGACAGATGAACACTGAAGCTTTCTTT. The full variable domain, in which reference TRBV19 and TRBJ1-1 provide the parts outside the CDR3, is DGGITQSPKYLFRKEGQNVTLSCEQNLNHDAMYWYRQDPGQGLRLIYYSQIVNDFQKGDIAEGYSVSREKKESFPLTVTSAQKNPTAFYLCASTYGQMNTEAFFGQGTRLTVV.

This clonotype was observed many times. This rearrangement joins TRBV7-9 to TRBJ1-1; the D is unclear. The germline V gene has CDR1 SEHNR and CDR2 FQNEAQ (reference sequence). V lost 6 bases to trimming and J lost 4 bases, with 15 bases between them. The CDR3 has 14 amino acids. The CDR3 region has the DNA TGTGCCAGCAGTCGATCTTCGGGTGGCACTGAAGCTTTCTTT. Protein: CASSRSSGGTEAFF.

The CDR3 here is CASSSHGDRAYEQYF. CDR3 sequence (DNA): TGTGCCAGCAGTTCCCATGGGGACAGGGCATACGAGCAGTACTTC. V is TRBV6-2 or TRBV6-3 and J is TRBJ2-7; 9 nucleotides match TRBD1. CDR1 MNHEY and CDR2 SVGEGT come from the germline V gene. Unmatched junction bases numbered 8, after V lost 4 bases and J lost 4 bases. The CDR3 consists of 15 residues.

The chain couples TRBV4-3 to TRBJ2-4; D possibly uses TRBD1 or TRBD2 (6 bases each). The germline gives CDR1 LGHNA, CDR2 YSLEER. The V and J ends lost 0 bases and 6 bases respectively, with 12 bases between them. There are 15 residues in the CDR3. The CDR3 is CASSQDHPGANIQYF. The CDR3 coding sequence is TGCGCCAGCAGCCAAGATCATCCGGGGGCAAACATTCAGTACTTC.

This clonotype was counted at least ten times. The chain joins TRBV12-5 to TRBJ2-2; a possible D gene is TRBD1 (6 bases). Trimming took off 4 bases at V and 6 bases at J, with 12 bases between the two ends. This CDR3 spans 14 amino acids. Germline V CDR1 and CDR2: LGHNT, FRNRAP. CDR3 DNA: TGTGCTAGTGGTTCTGGGGGCGCAGCCGGGGAGCTGTTTTTT. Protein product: CASGSGGAAGELFF.

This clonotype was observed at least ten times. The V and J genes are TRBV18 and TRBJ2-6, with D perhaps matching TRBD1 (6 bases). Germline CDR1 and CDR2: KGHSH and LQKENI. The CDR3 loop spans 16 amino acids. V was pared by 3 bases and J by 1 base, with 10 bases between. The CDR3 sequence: CASSPLTGSGANVLTF. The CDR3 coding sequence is TGTGCCAGCTCACCGTTGACAGGTTCTGGGGCCAACGTCCTGACTTTC.

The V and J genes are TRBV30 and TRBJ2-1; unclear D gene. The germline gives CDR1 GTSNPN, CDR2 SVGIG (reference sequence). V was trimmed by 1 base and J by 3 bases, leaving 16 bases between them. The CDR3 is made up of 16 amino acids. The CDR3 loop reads CAWSDIPRSDYNEQFF. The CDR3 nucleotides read TGTGCCTGGAGTGATATACCCCGATCAGACTACAATGAGCAGTTCTTC.

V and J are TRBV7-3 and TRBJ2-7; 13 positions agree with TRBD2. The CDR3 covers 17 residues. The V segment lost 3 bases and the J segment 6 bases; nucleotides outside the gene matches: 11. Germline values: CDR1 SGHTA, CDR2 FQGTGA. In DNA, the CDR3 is TGTGCCAGCAGCTTTGGACTAGCGGGGGATTCTGCTTCCGAGCAGTACTTC. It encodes CASSFGLAGDSASEQYF.

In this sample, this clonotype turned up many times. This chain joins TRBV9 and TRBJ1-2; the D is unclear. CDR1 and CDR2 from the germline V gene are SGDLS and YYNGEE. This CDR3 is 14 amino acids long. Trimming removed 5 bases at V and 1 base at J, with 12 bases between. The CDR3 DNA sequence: TGTGCCAGCAGTGCAGGTATAAATAACTATGGCTACACCTTC. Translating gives CASSAGINNYGYTF.